Detailed here is one T cell receptor (beta chain). Its specificity is not known. This sample is part of a study of blood T cells in healthy people across ages. CDR3 size: 18 residues. The germline V and J ends were trimmed by 1 base and 5 bases, with 21 bases remaining between them. Germline-derived CDR1 and CDR2 are SEHNR and FQNEAQ (reference sequence). Through a sample-barcoded 5' primer and a J-beta primer mix, a second PCR was run for about 6 to 11 cycles. Each cDNA molecule carried a tag from a template-switch adaptor that contained 12 random nucleotides. There were at least 2.5 million CDR3-containing paired-end reads obtained from each sample. MiXCR, applied by TCRdb to the 5' RACE reads, yields one record per CDR3 protein. The data contain 800,000 to 950,000 distinct CDR3 sequences, around 48% of them singletons. Notes on the study in general: Both higher diversity and more naive CD4+ cells marked long-lived donors when set against aged donors.

The rearrangement uses TRBV7-9 and TRBJ2-1; D is possibly TRBD2 (6 bases). Material: blood. The clonotype was recovered from a man aged 30-40 years in good health. The CDR3 reads CASSLDGIGGSWDNEQFF. DNA of the CDR3: TGTGCCAGCAGCTTAGATGGCATCGGAGGGTCATGGGACAATGAGCAGTTCTTC.